This T cell receptor beta chain was sequenced in a study of monozygotic twins with inflammatory bowel disease. Germline V gene lookup returns CDR1 MNHEY and CDR2 SMNVEV (reference sequence). CDR3 size: 16 residues. Both TCRalpha and TCRbeta cDNA were subjected to two nested PCRs lasting roughly 16 and 10 cycles. With the 5' RACE reads reprocessed, TCRdb shows one record per CDR3 protein and no DNA. The data show about 160,000 distinct CDR3 sequences, and the top ten clones hold less than 7.5%. What was sequenced was blood. J is TRBJ1-6 and V is TRBV27; checking the TCRdb D call of TRBD1 is not possible without DNA. The clonotype was recovered from a human donor with ulcerative colitis or Crohn's disease, or a healthy co-twin of an affected twin (not recorded which). Here the CDR3 reads CASSLEGPRYNSPLHF.